Each of the 18 T cell receptor beta chains below was sequenced from the same sample in a study of regulatory T cells in long-lasting Graves disease. CDR3-region Arm-PCR and iRepertoire HTBI primers produced the TCR beta libraries. MiXCR was run by TCRdb on the multiplex PCR reads, yielding one entry per CDR3 protein. This repertoire shows about 430,000 distinct CDR3 sequences, around a fifth found once; its top ten account for roughly 13%. Indicated time point: persistent/refractory GD, antithyroid drugs over 5 years with positive TRAb. From RNA extracted from PBMCs, the TCR library was made. The sequenced sample was peripheral blood mononuclear cells (PBMCs), obtained when the disease was refractory, from a patient treated with antithyroid drugs. All receptors come from a female donor with Graves disease.

This clonotype was recorded a few times. The chain combines TRBV7-2 with TRBJ2-2, with TRBD2 identical over 11 bases. The germline gives CDR1 SGHTA, CDR2 FQGNSA. The V gene end was trimmed by 4 bases and the J gene end by 0 bases; junction bases not matched to a gene: 4. This CDR3 comprises 17 residues. This CDR3 reads CASSSRLAGPNTGELFF. CDR3 nucleotide sequence: TGTGCCAGCAGCTCCAGACTAGCGGGGCCGAACACCGGGGAGCTGTTTTTT.

This clonotype was seen ten or more times. The V and J genes are TRBV2 and TRBJ2-7; 7 bases fit TRBD1. The germline V gene encodes CDR1 SNHLY and CDR2 FYNNEI. The CDR3 consists of 12 residues. Trimming at V came to 8 bases and at J to 2 bases, leaving 3 bases not matched to a gene. CDR3: CASVGTAYEQYF. CDR3 in DNA: TGTGCCAGCGTAGGGACAGCCTACGAGCAGTACTTC.

This clonotype has just a few counts. A single base separates this from a much larger clone, so it may be a read error. J is TRBJ2-5 and V is TRBV29-1; D may be TRBD1 or TRBD2 (5 bases each). The length of the CDR3 is 14 residues. Germline V lookup: CDR1 SQVTM, CDR2 ANQGSEA. This chain's CDR3 is CSGTGTENQGTQYF. Written as DNA, the CDR3 is TGCAGCGGAACCGGGACGGAGAACCAAGGGACCCAGTACTTC.

The chain carries TRBV9 and TRBJ2-2; D could derive from TRBD1 or TRBD2 (6 bases each). The germline V gene has CDR1 SGDLS and CDR2 YYNGEE. This CDR3 is built from 16 residues. V was shortened by 4 bases and J by 3 bases, with 16 bases between the two germline ends. Here the CDR3 reads CASSSRTGADTGELFF. The CDR3 coding sequence is TGTGCCAGCAGCTCCAGGACGGGGGCGGACACCGGGGAGCTGTTTTTT.

This clonotype was seen only a few times. The rearrangement uses TRBV20-1 and TRBJ2-7; 12 bases are a match to TRBD2. J gave up 2 bases and V 6 bases, and 5 bases lay outside the gene matches. Germline CDR1 DFQATT, CDR2 SNEGSKA (reference sequence). The CDR3 extends over 14 amino acids. The CDR3 nucleotides read TGCAGTGCGCAGACTAGCGGGAGAACCTACGAGCAGTACTTC. It translates to CSAQTSGRTYEQYF.

This clonotype turned up a few times. This chain joins TRBV24-1 and TRBJ2-2; 10 bases map to TRBD1. CDR3 length equals 17 residues. Germline trimming cut 1 base from V and 5 bases from J; bases unmatched to any gene: 6. Germline V lookup: CDR1 KGHDR, CDR2 SFDVKD. The DNA of the CDR3 is TGTGCCACCAGTGATTTCCCGGGACAGGGGACGACCGGGGAGCTGTTTTTT. Residues: CATSDFPGQGTTGELFF.

The sample holds many counts of this clonotype. CDR3 sequence (DNA): TGTGCCAGCAGCCAGGGGACAGGGATCGCGGACACCTTC. Its protein is CASSQGTGIADTF. The genes are TRBV3-1 and TRBJ1-2, with 9 bases lining up with TRBD1. The J segment lost 12 bases and the V segment lost 3 bases, leaving 8 bases of the junction unmatched. The CDR3 is 13 amino acids. Germline CDR1 is LGHDT and CDR2 is YNNKEL (reference sequence).

The chain recombines TRBV5-4 with TRBJ1-1; 8 bases are shared with TRBD1. The CDR3 length is 14 residues. Germline CDR1 is SGHNT and CDR2 is YYREEE (reference sequence). J lost 4 bases, V lost 3 bases, and 5 bases had no gene match. CDR3 nucleotides: TGTGCCAGCAGCTGGGGTACAGGGGGCACTGAAGCTTTCTTT. Its protein product is CASSWGTGGTEAFF.

This clonotype was observed many times. The chain has TRBV28 and TRBJ2-7, with a possible D match to TRBD1 (6 bases). CDR1 MDHEN and CDR2 SYDVKM come from the germline V gene. CDR3 length: 12 residues. V shed 3 bases and J shed 13 bases, with 16 bases lying between them. This CDR3 is CASSLKGDLYYF. As DNA, the CDR3 is TGTGCCAGCAGTTTGAAGGGGGATTTGTATTACTTC.

This clonotype has only a few counts. The chain links TRBV30 to TRBJ1-2; perhaps TRBD1 as D (6 bases). Germline V lookup: CDR1 GTSNPN, CDR2 SVGIG (reference sequence). This CDR3 has 15 amino acids. Trimming removed 4 bases at V and 8 bases at J, with 23 bases between. The CDR3 here is CAWIGSLEGVGGYTF. CDR3 bases: TGTGCCTGGATTGGTAGTTTGGAGGGGGTCGGCGGCTACACCTTC.

The V and J genes are TRBV20-1 and TRBJ1-5, with D perhaps matching TRBD1 (6 bases). The ends were cut back, 4 bases at V and 6 bases at J, with 16 bases in the middle. Germline V gene data show CDR1 as DFQATT and CDR2 as SNEGSKA (reference sequence). The CDR3 covers 14 residues. Written as DNA, the CDR3 is TGCAGTGCTAAAAATGTCCAGGGGAGTCAGCCCCAGCATTTT. Encoded protein: CSAKNVQGSQPQHF.

The table lists this clonotype with a few counts. V and J are TRBV6-1 and TRBJ1-5, with D possibly TRBD1 on 5 matching bases. Germline V lookup: CDR1 MNHNS, CDR2 SASEGT. The CDR3 contains 15 residues. Trimming stripped 6 bases from V and 0 bases from J, with 12 bases between. CDR3 in amino acids: CASSTRDFSNQPQHF. The DNA for the CDR3 is TGTGCCAGCAGCACTCGGGACTTTAGCAATCAGCCCCAGCATTTT.

The table lists this clonotype with many counts. The chain has TRBV7-6 and TRBJ2-2, with 12 bases lining up with TRBD1. J gave up 6 bases and V 8 bases, and 13 bases lay outside the gene matches. Germline-derived CDR1 and CDR2 are SGHVS and FNYEAQ. This CDR3 contains 17 residues. The CDR3 nucleotides are TGTGCCAGCGGGACAGGGACAGGGGGCGTCATGGCCGGGGAGCTGTTTTTT. Translating it yields CASGTGTGGVMAGELFF.

This clonotype was picked up many times. The chain links TRBV28 to TRBJ1-1; D uncertain. V lost 9 bases, J lost 4 bases, and 24 bases lay in between. Germline CDR1 MDHEN, CDR2 SYDVKM. This CDR3 region has 16 residues. CDR3 region: CASTVVGKHPSTEAFF. CDR3 sequence (DNA): TGTGCCAGTACGGTGGTCGGGAAACATCCCTCCACTGAAGCTTTCTTT.

This clonotype has a handful of counts. The V call is TRBV7-2, the J call TRBJ1-2; D is uncertain. The CDR3 loop spans 11 amino acids. The ends were cut back, 0 bases at V and 9 bases at J, with 5 bases in the middle. Germline CDR1 and CDR2: SGHTA and FQGNSA. CDR3: CASSLAFSYTF. Written as DNA, the CDR3 is TGTGCCAGCAGCTTAGCGTTCAGCTACACCTTC.

V is TRBV6-5 and J is TRBJ1-2; 7 bases match TRBD1. V trimming: 4 bases; J trimming: 3 bases; junction bases outside the gene matches: 2. Per germline, CDR1 MNHEY and CDR2 SVGAGI. The CDR3 length is 13 residues. Written as DNA, the CDR3 is TGTGCCAGCAGTTCCAGGGGGTACTATGGCTACACCTTC. Residues: CASSSRGYYGYTF.

The table lists this clonotype with many counts. The chain couples TRBV7-9 to TRBJ2-7; possible D gene TRBD2, 6 bases. Germline V gives CDR1 SEHNR, CDR2 FQNEAQ (reference sequence). V was clipped by 5 bases and J by 2 bases, with 10 bases between them. The CDR3 is made up of 13 amino acids. Here the CDR3 DNA reads TGTGCCAGCAGCCCCCCGGGGGCCTACGAGCAGTACTTC. As protein: CASSPPGAYEQYF.

This clonotype came up many times. J is TRBJ2-1 and V is TRBV28; 9 nucleotides agree with TRBD1. Germline V gene lookup returns CDR1 MDHEN and CDR2 SYDVKM. V lost 5 bases and J lost 10; bases outside the gene matches: 9. This CDR3 is built from 14 residues. CDR3 coding DNA: TGTGCCAGCAGTGGGAGACAGGGGGTTTTGGAGCAGTTCTTC. Residues: CASSGRQGVLEQFF.